These 32 T cell receptor beta chains came from one sample sequenced in a study of PD-1 blockade in classical Hodgkin lymphoma. Only in-frame clones appear in the TCRdb table, and some are missing; sequencing was by immunoSEQ multiplex PCR. The sample consists of almost 100,000 clones, 92% of them appearing once. After autologous stem cell transplantation all patients relapsed, and prior brentuximab vedotin exposure differed between cohorts. Material: peripheral blood mononuclear cells (PBMCs), obtained at baseline. These receptors were collected from a human donor with classical Hodgkin lymphoma.

The rearrangement joins TRBV30 to TRBJ1-5; 8 bases match TRBD1. The CDR3 spans 14 residues. Trimming cost V 3 bases and J 6 bases; bases outside gene matches: 7. CDR1 GTSNPN and CDR2 SVGIG come from the germline V gene (reference sequence). In DNA, the CDR3 is TGTGCCTGGAGCTGGACAGGGTTTGGTCAGCCCCAGCATTTT. As protein: CAWSWTGFGQPQHF.

This clone appeared once. The chain carries TRBV7-9 and TRBJ2-5; TRBD2 aligns across 7 bases. V gave up 3 bases and J gave up 2 bases; unmatched junction bases: 9. The CDR3 runs 16 residues. Germline lookup yields CDR1 SEHNR and CDR2 FQNEAQ (reference sequence). CDR3 loop: CASSLGGRGGQETQYF. The CDR3 bases are TGTGCCAGCAGCTTGGGGGGGAGAGGTGGGCAAGAGACCCAGTACTTC.

CDR3 residues: CASSQQGAEGYTF. The DNA for the CDR3 is TGTGCCAGCAGCCAACAGGGGGCGGAGGGCTACACCTTC. The genes are TRBV7-8 and TRBJ1-2; 9 bases fit TRBD1. V lost 5 bases, J lost 8 bases, and 6 bases stayed unmatched. The germline V gene encodes CDR1 SGHVS and CDR2 FQNEAQ. The CDR3 is made up of 13 amino acids.

In this sample, this clone turned up once. This chain uses TRBV28 with TRBJ1-2, with a tentative D call TRBD1 (6 bases). The CDR3 totals 14 residues. The germline gives CDR1 MDHEN, CDR2 SYDVKM. Trimming took 7 bases from V and 2 from J, leaving 14 bases between them. CDR3 amino acids: CASTPGATNYGYTF. As DNA, the CDR3 is TGTGCCAGCACTCCAGGGGCGACCAACTATGGCTACACCTTC.

This sequence joins TRBV4-1 and TRBJ2-5, with 8 nucleotides matching TRBD2. Germline CDR1 is MGHRA and CDR2 is YSYEKL. V shed 1 base and J 5 bases; nucleotides not matched to a gene: 6. The CDR3 runs 15 residues. This CDR3 reads CASSQAGTRMETQYF. CDR3 in DNA: TGCGCCAGCAGCCAAGCGGGGACTAGGATGGAGACCCAGTACTTC.

This chain joins TRBV21-1 and TRBJ1-5; the D call of TRBD1 is as the table states it, not checked on the DNA. TRBV21-1 is reported as a pseudogene. This CDR3 contains 16 residues. For the CDR3, the DNA is TGTGCCAGCAACCGGGAGACAGGGGTTTGGTCTCAGCCCCAGCATTTT. It specifies CASNRETGVWSQPQHF.

The chain joins TRBV27 to TRBJ1-1; D not certain. This CDR3 has 15 amino acids. The germline V gene has CDR1 MNHEY and CDR2 SMNVEV (reference sequence). V was trimmed by 5 bases and J by 11 bases, leaving 24 bases between them. CDR3: CASSDPLSQTFVAFF. The CDR3 nucleotides read TGTGCCAGCAGTGACCCACTAAGTCAAACCTTCGTTGCTTTCTTT.

Only a few counts were recorded for this clone. V gene TRBV7-9 combines with J gene TRBJ2-1, with 10 bases lining up with TRBD2. The V and J ends lost 5 bases and 7 bases, in that order; junction bases with no gene match: 8. The CDR3 runs 15 residues. From germline, CDR1 is SEHNR and CDR2 FQNEAQ (reference sequence). CDR3 in amino acids: CASSPSSGRSNEQFF. As DNA, the CDR3 is TGTGCCAGCAGCCCCTCTAGCGGGAGATCGAATGAGCAGTTCTTC.

The gene calls are TRBV7-8 and TRBJ2-7; 8 bases map to TRBD1. CDR3 size: 15 residues. The V and J ends lost 4 bases and 5 bases, in that order; junction bases with no gene match: 10. Germline assignment: CDR1 SGHVS and CDR2 FQNEAQ. The CDR3 reads CASSSIRDRSNEQYF. For the CDR3, the DNA is TGTGCCAGCAGCTCCATCCGGGACAGGAGCAACGAGCAGTACTTC.

The chain recombines TRBV6-6 with TRBJ2-7, with 8 positions matching TRBD1. Unmatched junction bases numbered 10, after V lost 6 bases and J lost 6 bases. The CDR3 loop spans 14 amino acids. Looked up from germline, CDR1 is MNHNY and CDR2 is SVGAGI (reference sequence). The CDR3 loop is CASRYRTGMGEQYF. The CDR3 bases are TGTGCCAGCAGATACCGGACAGGGATGGGCGAGCAGTACTTC.

This rearrangement joins TRBV18 to TRBJ2-1; possible D gene TRBD2, 6 bases. The CDR3 spans 15 residues. Per the germline V gene, CDR1 is KGHSH and CDR2 is LQKENI. V shed 2 bases and J shed 1 base, with 9 bases lying between them. This CDR3 reads CASSPVAGSYNEQFF. The CDR3 region has the DNA TGTGCCAGCTCACCAGTGGCGGGATCCTACAATGAGCAGTTCTTC. Full variable domain (outside the CDR3, taken from reference TRBV18 and TRBJ2-1): NAGVMQNPRHLVRRRGQEARLRCSPMKGHSHVYWYRQLPEEGLKFMVYLQKENIIDESGMPKERFSAEFPKEGPSILRIQQVVRGDSAAYFCASSPVAGSYNEQFFGPGTRLTVL.

This clone was seen just once. At one boundary the junction diverges from the germline segment, which might be a read error. The rearrangement uses TRBV5-8 and TRBJ2-4, with 11 bases identical to TRBD1. The CDR3 runs to 13 residues. The germline V gene encodes CDR1 SGHTS and CDR2 YDEGEE. The CDR3 DNA is TGTGCCAGCAGCTGGGGACCGGGACAGGGGGAAGGTTTC. The encoded protein is CASSWGPGQGEGF.

This rearrangement joins TRBV27 to TRBJ1-4; D is unresolved. Trimming took off 3 bases at V and 10 bases at J, with 12 bases between the two ends. Germline V gene lookup returns CDR1 MNHEY and CDR2 SMNVEV (reference sequence). This CDR3 has 13 amino acids. In DNA form, the CDR3 reads TGTGCCAGCAGTTTGGGCCCCTCTGGAAAACTGTTTTTT. As protein: CASSLGPSGKLFF.

This chain uses TRBV7-2 with TRBJ2-2, with TRBD1 matching 9 bases. V dropped 6 bases and J dropped 6; count of bases not matched to a gene: 5. CDR3 length equals 14 residues. Germline CDR1 is SGHTA and CDR2 is FQGNSA. In nucleotides, the CDR3 is TGTGCCAGCAGGCAACAGGGGGCCCCCGGGGAGCTGTTTTTT. Translation: CASRQQGAPGELFF. The variable domain in full, completed from reference TRBV7-2 and TRBJ2-2, reads GAGVSQSPSNKVTEKGKDVELRCDPISGHTALYWYRQSLGQGLEFLIYFQGNSAPDKSGLPSDRFSAERTGGSVSTLTIQRTQQEDSAVYLCASRQQGAPGELFFGEGSRLTVL.

The genes are TRBV28 and TRBJ2-7; D call uncertain. Germline loops: CDR1 MDHEN, CDR2 SYDVKM. This CDR3 contains 14 residues. Trimming shortened V by 10 bases and J by 2 bases, and 18 bases separated the two germline ends. The CDR3 DNA sequence: TGTGCCACCGAGAACTCAGCATATCCCTACGAGCAGTACTTC. Protein product: CATENSAYPYEQYF.

This clone was observed a single time. This chain links TRBV7-2 with TRBJ2-7; 9 nucleotides match TRBD2. The ends lost 5 bases at V and 1 base at J; junction bases unmatched: 6. CDR3 length: 15 residues. CDR1 SGHTA and CDR2 FQGNSA come from the germline V gene. The CDR3 DNA reads TGTGCCAGCAGCCGGAAGACTAGCGGATCCTACGAGCAGTACTTC. Its protein product is CASSRKTSGSYEQYF.

The gene calls are TRBV6-1 and TRBJ1-1; D possibly corresponds to TRBD1 (6 bases). The germline V and J ends were trimmed by 6 bases and 5 bases, with 19 bases remaining between them. CDR3 length equals 15 residues. The germline gives CDR1 MNHNS, CDR2 SASEGT. The CDR3 reads CASSTQQGRGTEAFF. The CDR3 DNA sequence: TGTGCCAGCAGCACCCAACAGGGCCGAGGGACTGAAGCTTTCTTT.

The chain combines TRBV30 with TRBJ2-3; D perhaps matches TRBD2 (5 bases). This CDR3 has 14 residues. Germline CDR1 GTSNPN, CDR2 SVGIG (reference sequence). Trimming pared 1 base from V and 3 bases from J, leaving 11 bases between. CDR3 coding DNA: TGTGCCTGGAGTGGAGGGAGTGGGACAGATACGCAGTATTTT. Encoded protein: CAWSGGSGTDTQYF.

DNA of the CDR3: TGTGCCAGCAGCTTAGGGACTAGCGGGAGGCCTAAAAATGAGCAGTTCTTC. It is translated as CASSLGTSGRPKNEQFF. This chain links TRBV7-9 with TRBJ2-1; 14 nucleotides match TRBD2. The J segment lost 7 bases and the V segment lost 1 base, leaving 6 bases of the junction unmatched. The germline V gene encodes CDR1 SEHNR and CDR2 FQNEAQ (reference sequence). The CDR3 runs to 17 residues.

This CDR3 reads CASSPLQGARETQYF. As DNA, the CDR3 is TGCGCCAGCAGCCCTTTACAGGGGGCGCGAGAGACCCAGTACTTC. The rearrangement joins TRBV5-1 to TRBJ2-5; 9 positions match TRBD1. Germline V gene sequence: CDR1 SGHRS, CDR2 YFSETQ. The CDR3 runs 15 residues. V lost 4 bases and J lost 4; bases outside the gene matches: 8.

This sequence joins TRBV9 and TRBJ1-5, with D hard to call. The CDR3 runs 15 residues. Per the germline V gene, CDR1 is SGDLS and CDR2 is YYNGEE. Trimming took off 0 bases at V and 0 bases at J, with 7 bases between the two ends. CDR3 nucleotides: TGTGCCAGCAGCGTAGCGGGCGATAGCAATCAGCCCCAGCATTTT. Its translation: CASSVAGDSNQPQHF.

The chain combines TRBV4-1 with TRBJ2-7; D unresolved. From germline, CDR1 is MGHRA and CDR2 YSYEKL. CDR3 size: 16 residues. Trimming took off 2 bases at V and 1 base at J, with 15 bases between the two ends. The CDR3 protein is CASSQTDPFPSYEQYF. The CDR3 DNA reads as TGCGCCAGCAGCCAAACCGACCCCTTTCCGTCCTACGAGCAGTACTTC.

As concerns this clone: At one of its ends the junction is not consistent with the germline gene, which may arise from a read error. The chain uses TRBV23-1 and TRBJ1-1, with D uncertain. TRBV23-1 is classed as an ORF, of uncertain function. CDR3 length equals 13 residues. CDR3 bases: TGCGCCAGCATTAACGACAAGAACACTAAAGCTTTCTTT. This gives the protein CASINDKNTKAFF.

The CDR3 protein is CASSLVGTGAGGTEAFF. CDR3 in DNA: TGTGCCAGCAGCTTAGTAGGGACAGGGGCGGGGGGCACTGAAGCTTTCTTT. The chain is built from TRBV7-9 and TRBJ1-1; 10 nucleotides agree with TRBD1. CDR1 and CDR2 (germline): SEHNR, FQNEAQ (reference sequence). The CDR3 has 17 amino acids. J gave up 4 bases and V 1 base, and 9 bases lay outside the gene matches.

V usage is TRBV5-1 and J usage is TRBJ2-7; 7 nucleotides agree with TRBD1. Germline V gene sequence: CDR1 SGHRS, CDR2 YFSETQ. CDR3 length equals 13 residues. V shed 2 bases, J shed 3 bases, and the junction held 2 bases outside the gene matches. The CDR3 DNA reads TGCGCCAGCAGCTTAGGGACAGTCTACGAGCAGTACTTC. Its protein product is CASSLGTVYEQYF.

The chain joins TRBV7-2 to TRBJ2-7; D may match TRBD1 or TRBD2 (5 bases each). Trimming shortened V by 1 base and J by 12 bases, and 13 bases separated the two germline ends. The length of the CDR3 is 12 residues. Germline loops: CDR1 SGHTA, CDR2 FQGNSA. The CDR3 DNA reads TGTGCCAGCAGCTTAGGTCCGGGACCAGCGTACTTC. Residues: CASSLGPGPAYF.

The rearrangement joins TRBV28 to TRBJ1-3; 11 positions agree with TRBD1. The CDR3 length is 20 residues. From germline, CDR1 is MDHEN and CDR2 SYDVKM. V was clipped by 4 bases and J by 1 base; unmatched bases: 15. The CDR3 sequence: CASSSYGDWTGGRSGNTIYF. The CDR3 nucleotides read TGTGCCAGCAGTTCATACGGGGATTGGACAGGGGGCAGGTCTGGAAACACCATATATTTT.

This sequence joins TRBV27 and TRBJ2-7; D not certain. CDR3 size: 14 residues. The ends were cut back, 2 bases at V and 6 bases at J, with 14 bases in the middle. From germline, CDR1 is MNHEY and CDR2 SMNVEV (reference sequence). For the CDR3, the DNA is TGTGCCAGCAGTTTAGGCCGGGCTGGCGTCGAGCAGTACTTC. It codes for CASSLGRAGVEQYF.

V gene TRBV18 combines with J gene TRBJ2-7; D is unresolved. The V gene lost 0 bases and the J gene lost 2 bases, with 23 bases spanning the gap. This CDR3 region has 19 residues. Germline assignment: CDR1 KGHSH and CDR2 LQKENI. The CDR3 nucleotides are TGTGCCAGCTCACCACCAGGCTGGGAAAGTGGAAAAGGTCCCTACGAGCAGTACTTC. Residues: CASSPPGWESGKGPYEQYF. Full variable domain (missing parts from reference TRBV18 and TRBJ2-7): NAGVMQNPRHLVRRRGQEARLRCSPMKGHSHVYWYRQLPEEGLKFMVYLQKENIIDESGMPKERFSAEFPKEGPSILRIQQVVRGDSAAYFCASSPPGWESGKGPYEQYFGPGTRLTVT.

This chain uses TRBV10-3 with TRBJ1-5; maybe TRBD1 (5 bases). The CDR3 runs 14 residues. The V and J ends lost 9 bases and 0 bases respectively, with 12 bases between them. Germline CDR1 and CDR2: ENHRY and SYGVKD. The CDR3 sequence is CAIASGHSNQPQHF. The CDR3 nucleotides read TGTGCCATTGCCTCAGGACATAGCAATCAGCCCCAGCATTTT.

The rearrangement links TRBV5-6 to TRBJ2-6; the D is unclear. This CDR3 spans 13 amino acids. Germline CDR1 SGHDT, CDR2 YYEEEE. V lost 5 bases, J lost 0 bases, and 3 bases lay in between. The CDR3 sequence: CASSFSGANVLTF. In DNA, the CDR3 is TGTGCCAGCAGTTTCTCTGGGGCCAACGTCCTGACTTTC.

The gene calls are TRBV29-1 and TRBJ2-5, with TRBD2 as a possible D gene (6 bases). The CDR3 is 15 amino acids. Germline V gene data show CDR1 as SQVTM and CDR2 as ANQGSEA. The germline V and J ends were trimmed by 0 bases and 4 bases, with 15 bases remaining between them. Written as DNA, the CDR3 is TGCAGCGTTGAAGATGGGACTTACCCCGGAGAGACCCAGTACTTC. Protein sequence: CSVEDGTYPGETQYF.